Presented here are 21 T cell receptor beta chains from one specimen sequenced in a study of graft-versus-host responses after intestinal transplantation. Investigators plated 200,000 CFSE-labeled responder cells together with 200,000 irradiated stimulator cells labeled with violet dye. Using immunoSEQ multiplex PCR, the repertoire was profiled, and TCRdb retains in-frame clones only, with some absent. This table holds 7,000 or so clones, approximately 25% found once. Sequencing used alloreactive CD8+ T cells from a mixed lymphocyte reaction culture, obtained before transplantation. Subset described: CFSE-low proliferating T cells sorted from roughly 6-day pre-transplant mixed lymphocyte reaction (GvH or HvG direction). These receptors all come from a human patient who was an organ donor for intestinal transplantation.

The chain has TRBV29-1 and TRBJ2-3; 7 bases agree with TRBD2. Germline V gene lookup returns CDR1 SQVTM and CDR2 ANQGSEA. The CDR3 contains 11 residues. V trimming: 8 bases; J trimming: 9 bases; junction bases outside the gene matches: 8. CDR3 region: CSTGLPVTQYF. CDR3 nucleotides: TGCAGCACGGGACTACCAGTCACGCAGTATTTT.

To note about this clone: Possible read error: a much larger clone is one base away. The J gene is TRBJ2-7, the V gene TRBV6-5; D unclear. The CDR3 contains 13 residues. CDR1 is MNHEY, CDR2 SVGAGI, per germline. The V and J ends lost 8 bases and 0 bases respectively, with 11 bases between them. Here the CDR3 reads CASVLHLSYEQYF. The CDR3 region has the DNA TGTGCCAGCGTACTTCATCTCTCCTACGAGCAGTACTTC.

The V gene is TRBV7-9, the J gene TRBJ2-1; 8 nucleotides line up with TRBD2. Trimming at V came to 5 bases and at J to 2 bases, leaving 5 bases not matched to a gene. The CDR3 has 15 amino acids. Germline CDR1 reads SEHNR; CDR2 reads FQNEAQ (reference sequence). The CDR3 here is CASSQPGGPYNEQFF. CDR3 bases: TGTGCCAGCAGCCAACCGGGAGGGCCCTACAATGAGCAGTTCTTC.

This chain's CDR3 is CASSPLQQDPVTYEQYF. CDR3 nucleotides: TGTGCCAGCAGTCCCCTCCAGCAGGACCCCGTTACCTACGAGCAGTACTTC. This rearrangement joins TRBV28 to TRBJ2-7; unclear D gene. CDR1 and CDR2 from the germline V gene are MDHEN and SYDVKM. V was cut by 5 bases and J by 2 bases, with 22 bases left in between. The CDR3 length is 17 residues.

This clone was seen a handful of times. This is likely an artifact of a read error, given a far larger clone one base away. The sample contains more than one DNA sequence encoding this CDR3. This sequence joins TRBV7-9 and TRBJ2-7; D not certain. The V end was cut by 3 bases, the J end by 5 bases, with 8 bases between. CDR3 length: 12 residues. Germline loops: CDR1 SEHNR, CDR2 FQNEAQ (reference sequence). The CDR3 nucleotides are TGTGCCAGCAGCTTCGATCCTGACGAGCAGTACTTC. It is translated as CASSFDPDEQYF.

This clone was found a few times. The rearrangement links TRBV23-1 to TRBJ1-1; D is unresolved. TRBV23-1 is designated an ORF whose function remains uncertain. The CDR3 covers 14 residues. V lost 0 bases, J lost 2 bases, and 7 bases lay in between. The CDR3 DNA is TGCGCCAGCAGTCAATCATGGGAAAACACTGAAGCTTTCTTT. Its protein product is CASSQSWENTEAFF.

The sample holds a few counts of this clone. A single base separates this from a much larger clone, so it may be a read error. This sequence joins TRBV15 and TRBJ2-1; TRBD2 aligns across 7 bases. This CDR3 is built from 16 residues. V shed 1 base, J shed 2 bases, and the junction held 5 bases outside the gene matches. The V gene's germline CDR1 is LNHNV and CDR2 YYDKDF (reference sequence). DNA of the CDR3: TGTGCCACCAGCAGAGCCGGGAGGTCCCCCTACAATGAGCAGTTCTTC. Its translation: CATSRAGRSPYNEQFF.

In regard to this clone: A read error may produce the germline difference seen at one junction end. This chain uses TRBV11-2 with TRBJ2-5; 7 positions agree with TRBD1. CDR3 size: 15 residues. The germline CDR1 and CDR2 sequences are SGHAT and FQNNGV. The CDR3 nucleotides read TGCGCCAGCAGCCAAGGGACAGCGCCTATGGAGACCCAGTACTTC. Its protein product is CASSQGTAPMETQYF. Using reference TRBV11-2 and TRBJ2-5 for the parts outside the CDR3, the full variable domain is EAGVAQSPRYKIIEKRQSVAFWCNPISGHATLYWYQQILGQGPKLLIQFQNNGVVDDSQLPKDRFSAERLKGVDSTLKIQPAKLEDSAVYLCASSQGTAPMETQYFGPGTRLLVL.

The rearrangement links TRBV5-1 to TRBJ2-7; a possible D gene is TRBD2 (5 bases). The germline V gene encodes CDR1 SGHRS and CDR2 YFSETQ. This CDR3 is 16 amino acids long. V shed 2 bases and J shed 6 bases, with 21 bases lying between them. CDR3 DNA sequence: TGCGCCAGCAGCTTAGTGGGAGTAATGTTGGTCGGCGAGCAGTACTTC. Its protein product is CASSLVGVMLVGEQYF. Full variable domain (remainder filled in from reference TRBV5-1 and TRBJ2-7): KAGVTQTPRYLIKTRGQQVTLSCSPISGHRSVSWYQQTPGQGLQFLFEYFSETQRNKGNFPGRFSGRQFSNSRSEMNVSTLELGDSALYLCASSLVGVMLVGEQYFGPGTRLTVT.

The chain joins TRBV6-6 to TRBJ1-2; no definite D call. Trimming removed 3 bases at V and 6 bases at J, with 14 bases between. This CDR3 has 14 amino acids. The germline V gene encodes CDR1 MNHNY and CDR2 SVGAGI (reference sequence). CDR3 nucleotides: TGTGCCAGCAGTTATGTCTCTCCGACGGATGGCTACACCTTC. Translating it yields CASSYVSPTDGYTF.

This clone was seen more than once but under ten times. This chain connects TRBV2 to TRBJ2-1; D might be TRBD2 (6 bases). V was cut by 1 base and J by 1 base, with 11 bases left in between. The germline V gene encodes CDR1 SNHLY and CDR2 FYNNEI. CDR3 length: 16 amino acids. CDR3 DNA: TGTGCCAGCAGTGAAGTTGGGCTAGCGTCCTACAATGAGCAGTTCTTC. It translates to CASSEVGLASYNEQFF.

Sample share makes this clone medium-sized. The chain links TRBV27 to TRBJ1-5; D possibly corresponds to TRBD1 (6 bases). This CDR3 spans 13 amino acids. Looked up from germline, CDR1 is MNHEY and CDR2 is SMNVEV (reference sequence). V lost 8 bases and J lost 4, with 12 bases in between. The CDR3 protein is CASPRGLNQPQHF. The CDR3 DNA reads as TGTGCCAGCCCCAGGGGCCTTAATCAGCCCCAGCATTTT.

The sample holds a few counts of this clone. This chain connects TRBV28 to TRBJ2-7; TRBD1 matches at 9 bases. Germline V gene sequence: CDR1 MDHEN, CDR2 SYDVKM. V was pared by 5 bases and J by 3 bases, with 11 bases of the junction left unmatched. The CDR3 is made up of 16 amino acids. CDR3 region: CASSHTGGLSFYEQYF. CDR3 in DNA: TGTGCCAGCAGTCACACAGGGGGCCTTAGCTTCTACGAGCAGTACTTC. The full variable domain, completed using reference TRBV28 and TRBJ2-7, is DVKVTQSSRYLVKRTGEKVFLECVQDMDHENMFWYRQDPGLGLRLIYFSYDVKMKEKGDIPEGYSVSREKKERFSLILESASTNQTSMYLCASSHTGGLSFYEQYFGPGTRLTVT.

This sequence joins TRBV4-1 and TRBJ2-5; possible D gene TRBD2, 6 bases. Germline values: CDR1 MGHRA, CDR2 YSYEKL. Trimming pared 0 bases from V and 1 base from J, leaving 9 bases between. The CDR3 totals 15 residues. CDR3 in amino acids: CASSQDLGGQETQYF. In nucleotides, the CDR3 is TGCGCCAGCAGCCAAGATCTCGGGGGCCAAGAGACCCAGTACTTC.

The chain recombines TRBV7-9 with TRBJ2-7, with 11 bases matching TRBD2. The CDR3 has 16 residues. Germline lookup yields CDR1 SEHNR and CDR2 FQNEAQ (reference sequence). The V and J ends lost 5 bases and 0 bases, in that order; junction bases with no gene match: 6. For the CDR3, the DNA is TGTGCCAGCAGCCCCATGGGACTAGCGGCCTCCTACGAGCAGTACTTC. This encodes CASSPMGLAASYEQYF.

J is TRBJ2-6 and V is TRBV6-8; D not resolved. Trimming pared 5 bases from V and 2 bases from J, leaving 1 base between. This CDR3 has 12 residues. Germline V gene data show CDR1 as MNHGY and CDR2 as SAAAGT. CDR3 DNA sequence: TGTGCCAGCAGTCCTGGGGCCAACGTCCTGACTTTC. Translating gives CASSPGANVLTF.

V usage is TRBV5-4 and J usage is TRBJ2-1, with TRBD2 identical over 7 bases. Germline trimming cut 0 bases from V and 2 bases from J; bases unmatched to any gene: 2. In germline, CDR1 is SGHNT, CDR2 YYREEE (reference sequence). This CDR3 region has 15 residues. CDR3 sequence: CASSLGGTTYNEQFF. The CDR3 DNA sequence: TGTGCCAGCAGCTTGGGCGGGACTACCTACAATGAGCAGTTCTTC.

V is TRBV6-6 and J is TRBJ2-5, with 12 bases matching TRBD2. The V gene end was trimmed by 4 bases and the J gene end by 1 base; junction bases not matched to a gene: 4. CDR1 is MNHNY and CDR2 is SVGAGI in the germline V gene (reference sequence). CDR3 length: 16 residues. CDR3 bases: TGTGCCAGCAGTTTACCGGGACTAGCGGGCCAAGAGACCCAGTACTTC. The encoded protein is CASSLPGLAGQETQYF.

This clone has just a few counts. This chain connects TRBV6-5 to TRBJ2-7; TRBD2 aligns across 11 bases. The CDR3 length is 15 residues. Germline-derived CDR1 and CDR2 are MNHEY and SVGAGI. V dropped 7 bases and J dropped 2; count of bases not matched to a gene: 7. CDR3 protein: CASTLLAGAAYEQYF. Written as DNA, the CDR3 is TGTGCCAGCACCTTACTAGCGGGAGCTGCCTACGAGCAGTACTTC.

The genes are TRBV4-3 and TRBJ2-7; D not certain. The assigned J gene may be wrong: the sequence end matches TRBJ1-2 better. The CDR3 has 14 amino acids. Germline-derived CDR1 and CDR2 are LGHNA and YSLEER. The CDR3 here is CASSHSEKYYGYTF. For the CDR3, the DNA is TGCGCCAGCAGCCACTCGGAGAAATACTATGGCTACACCTTC.

This clone was picked up one time. The chain combines TRBV7-8 with TRBJ1-1; 11 bases map to TRBD1. CDR1 and CDR2 from the germline V gene are SGHVS and FQNEAQ. CDR3 size: 13 residues. J lost 1 base, V lost 11 bases, and 3 bases had no gene match. The CDR3, as DNA: TGTGCCCATGGGACAGGGGGGAACACTGAAGCTTTCTTT. Residues: CAHGTGGNTEAFF.